Each of the 24 T cell receptor beta chains below was sequenced from the same sample in a study of T cell changes during pregnancy in multiple sclerosis. The table came from immunoSEQ multiplex PCR; TCRdb's copy has only in-frame clones and leaves some out. The top ten hold 4.5% to 5.5% of the sample, which has approximately 53,000 clones, 85% to 90% seen once. The source was peripheral blood, collected after pregnancy. These receptors all stem from a female donor in good health, enrolled as a control in a pregnancy study.

The chain couples TRBV11-2 to TRBJ2-1; the match to TRBD2 covers 7 bases. Germline-derived CDR1 and CDR2 are SGHAT and FQNNGV. V gave up 5 bases and J gave up 9 bases; unmatched junction bases: 10. CDR3 size: 14 residues. The DNA for the CDR3 is TGTGCCAGCAGCGAGGCGGGGGTGGAAGGTGAGCAGTTCTTC. It codes for CASSEAGVEGEQFF.

The V and J genes are TRBV30 and TRBJ1-2; D call uncertain. The CDR3 has 15 residues. V dropped 0 bases and J dropped 6 bases, with 17 bases sitting between them. Germline V lookup: CDR1 GTSNPN, CDR2 SVGIG (reference sequence). This CDR3 is CAWSVLVLARDGYTF. CDR3 nucleotide sequence: TGTGCCTGGAGTGTACTAGTACTGGCTAGGGATGGCTACACCTTC.

The chain carries TRBV13 and TRBJ2-5, with D maybe TRBD2 (5 bases). CDR1 PRHDT and CDR2 FYEKMQ come from the germline V gene (reference sequence). Trimming pared 0 bases from V and 2 bases from J, leaving 13 bases between. CDR3 length: 16 residues. CDR3 nucleotides: TGTGCCAGCAGCTTAGGCCTGGGCCGGGGACAAGAGACCCAGTACTTC. Translated, it gives CASSLGLGRGQETQYF. The whole variable domain, remainder taken from reference TRBV13 and TRBJ2-5, is AAGVIQSPRHLIKEKRETATLKCYPIPRHDTVYWYQQGPGQDPQFLISFYEKMQSDKGSIPDRFSAQQFSDYHSELNMSSLELGDSALYFCASSLGLGRGQETQYFGPGTRLLVL.

The V gene is TRBV4-1, the J gene TRBJ1-4; unclear D gene. Trimming stripped 6 bases from V and 4 bases from J, with 15 bases between. The CDR3 consists of 15 residues. Germline CDR1 reads MGHRA; CDR2 reads YSYEKL. The CDR3 here is CASRIVANYNEKLFF. The CDR3 DNA sequence: TGCGCCAGCAGAATCGTAGCGAACTATAATGAAAAACTGTTTTTT.

This sequence joins TRBV30 and TRBJ2-5; D possibly corresponds to TRBD1 (6 bases). From germline, CDR1 is GTSNPN and CDR2 SVGIG (reference sequence). Trimming took 4 bases from V and 5 from J, leaving 14 bases between them. This CDR3 has 13 residues. DNA for the CDR3: TGTGCCTGGACCCCCGGAAGGGGGGAGACCCAGTACTTC. Translation: CAWTPGRGETQYF.

DNA for the CDR3: TGTGCCAGCAGCTTGCGGGCAGGGGTTAACTATGGCTACACCTTC. Translating gives CASSLRAGVNYGYTF. This chain joins TRBV5-6 and TRBJ1-2; D perhaps matches TRBD1 (6 bases). Per the germline V gene, CDR1 is SGHDT and CDR2 is YYEEEE. The CDR3 contains 15 residues. V was shortened by 1 base and J by 1 base, with 11 bases between the two germline ends.

This clone was seen a single time. The V and J genes are TRBV30 and TRBJ2-2; possible D gene TRBD1, 6 bases. Germline V gene sequence: CDR1 GTSNPN, CDR2 SVGIG (reference sequence). The CDR3 is 15 residues long. V gave up 4 bases and J gave up 7 bases, with 19 bases separating them. The CDR3 DNA reads as TGTGCCTGGACCCCCCGGGACATTTTTAACGGGGAGCTGTTTTTT. It translates to CAWTPRDIFNGELFF.

The chain recombines TRBV5-8 with TRBJ1-6; weak D call: TRBD1 (6 bases). V gave up 0 bases and J gave up 4 bases, with 14 bases separating them. CDR3 size: 17 residues. Germline CDR1 reads SGHTS; CDR2 reads YDEGEE. This CDR3 reads CASSLVQGVAYNSPLHF. CDR3 DNA sequence: TGTGCCAGCAGCTTGGTACAGGGCGTCGCTTATAATTCACCCCTCCACTTT.

The J gene is TRBJ1-2, the V gene TRBV27; possibly TRBD1 for D (6 bases). The V end was cut by 5 bases, the J end by 2 bases, with 15 bases between. Germline lookup yields CDR1 MNHEY and CDR2 SMNVEV (reference sequence). The CDR3 is 15 residues long. The CDR3 is CASSVLGTPNYGYTF. Here the CDR3 DNA reads TGTGCCAGCAGTGTGCTAGGGACACCAAACTATGGCTACACCTTC.

J is TRBJ2-7 and V is TRBV28, with TRBD2 matching 7 bases. V was pared by 5 bases and J by 2 bases, with 9 bases of the junction left unmatched. Germline CDR1 is MDHEN and CDR2 is SYDVKM. The CDR3 contains 15 residues. In nucleotides, the CDR3 is TGTGCCAGCAGTCGCCCTGGCGCGGGGGCCTACGAGCAGTACTTC. It specifies CASSRPGAGAYEQYF.

This clone was observed a single time. The CDR3 here is CASRTGTYEKLFF. DNA for the CDR3: TGTGCCAGCAGGACCGGGACATATGAAAAACTGTTTTTT. V is TRBV7-9 and J is TRBJ1-4; tentatively, D is TRBD1 (6 bases). V lost 6 bases, J lost 6 bases, and 11 bases lay in between. The CDR3 spans 13 residues. In germline, CDR1 is SEHNR, CDR2 FQNEAQ (reference sequence). The full variable domain, rest sourced from reference TRBV7-9 and TRBJ1-4, is DTGVSQNPRHKITKRGQNVTFRCDPISEHNRLYWYRQTLGQGPEFLTYFQNEAQLEKSRLLSDRFSAERPKGSFSTLEIQRTEQGDSAMYLCASRTGTYEKLFFGSGTQLSVL.

The chain has TRBV6-6 and TRBJ1-2; 9 bases align to TRBD1. V dropped 6 bases and J dropped 4; count of bases not matched to a gene: 6. From germline, CDR1 is MNHNY and CDR2 SVGAGI (reference sequence). CDR3 length: 14 residues. CDR3 region: CASSTGGGGYGYTF. Written as DNA, the CDR3 is TGTGCCAGCAGCACAGGGGGCGGCGGCTATGGCTACACCTTC.

V gene TRBV19 combines with J gene TRBJ2-2; 9 nucleotides align to TRBD2. CDR3 length: 17 residues. Germline CDR1 and CDR2: LNHDA and SQIVND (reference sequence). Trimming cost V 3 bases and J 0 bases; bases outside gene matches: 5. This CDR3 is CASSISGLASNTGELFF. CDR3 DNA sequence: TGTGCCAGTAGTATTTCCGGACTAGCGTCGAACACCGGGGAGCTGTTTTTT.

This chain uses TRBV7-9 with TRBJ2-3; D is unclear. The V and J ends lost 5 bases and 2 bases respectively, with 14 bases between them. CDR1 and CDR2 (germline): SEHNR, FQNEAQ (reference sequence). The CDR3 consists of 15 residues. The CDR3 bases are TGTGCCAGCAGCCCGAAGCGAAGATACACAGATACGCAGTATTTT. This encodes CASSPKRRYTDTQYF.

V and J are TRBV5-1 and TRBJ1-2; the D is unclear. Germline lookup yields CDR1 SGHRS and CDR2 YFSETQ. This CDR3 has 18 amino acids. Trimming left V 3 bases short and J 3 bases short, with 24 bases between. The DNA for the CDR3 is TGCGCCAGCAGCTGGTCCTTCCTCCCATCCTCGTCGGACTATGGCTACACCTTC. Protein sequence: CASSWSFLPSSSDYGYTF.

The count of this clone is one. The V gene is TRBV6-1, the J gene TRBJ2-4; possible D gene TRBD1, 6 bases. Trimming removed 7 bases at V and 6 bases at J, with 10 bases between. The CDR3 runs 12 residues. Germline CDR1 reads MNHNS; CDR2 reads SASEGT. Written as DNA, the CDR3 is TGTGCCAGCACCTCAGGGGCAAACATTCAGTACTTC. As protein: CASTSGANIQYF.

As to this clone: The sample holds other DNA sequences that translate to the same CDR3. This chain joins TRBV19 and TRBJ1-1; 7 bases agree with TRBD1. CDR3 length: 14 amino acids. Germline V gene lookup returns CDR1 LNHDA and CDR2 SQIVND (reference sequence). V was clipped by 3 bases and J by 1 base; unmatched bases: 2. The CDR3 nucleotides are TGTGCCAGTAGTATCGGGACAGCGAACACTGAAGCTTTCTTT. Translation gives CASSIGTANTEAFF. Combining the CDR3 with reference TRBV19 and TRBJ1-1 gives the whole variable domain DGGITQSPKYLFRKEGQNVTLSCEQNLNHDAMYWYRQDPGQGLRLIYYSQIVNDFQKGDIAEGYSVSREKKESFPLTVTSAQKNPTAFYLCASSIGTANTEAFFGQGTRLTVV.

The chain combines TRBV9 with TRBJ2-2; TRBD1 matches at 9 bases. V shed 3 bases and J 2 bases; nucleotides not matched to a gene: 8. Germline CDR1 is SGDLS and CDR2 is YYNGEE. CDR3 length: 17 residues. CDR3 protein: CASSGMGQGPNTGELFF. The CDR3, as DNA: TGTGCCAGCAGCGGAATGGGACAGGGCCCAAACACCGGGGAGCTGTTTTTT.

Written as DNA, the CDR3 is TGTGCCACCCCCGGACAGGGAGGGGAAAAACTGTTTTTT. Protein product: CATPGQGGEKLFF. This chain connects TRBV28 to TRBJ1-4; TRBD1 matches 8 bases. With V trimmed by 10 bases and J by 8 bases, 9 bases remained unmatched. Germline V gene lookup returns CDR1 MDHEN and CDR2 SYDVKM. This CDR3 contains 13 residues.

This clone appeared once. The genes are TRBV11-2 and TRBJ2-7; a weak D match, TRBD2 (5 bases). Trimming took 2 bases from V and 0 from J, leaving 8 bases between them. CDR1 is SGHAT, CDR2 FQNNGV, per germline. The CDR3 has 14 residues. CDR3 sequence reads: CASSLPGVSYEQYF. DNA for the CDR3: TGTGCCAGCAGCTTACCCGGGGTCTCCTACGAGCAGTACTTC. The whole variable domain, remainder taken from reference TRBV11-2 and TRBJ2-7, is EAGVAQSPRYKIIEKRQSVAFWCNPISGHATLYWYQQILGQGPKLLIQFQNNGVVDDSQLPKDRFSAERLKGVDSTLKIQPAKLEDSAVYLCASSLPGVSYEQYFGPGTRLTVT.

The chain couples TRBV7-9 to TRBJ1-6, with 10 bases aligning to TRBD1. Germline CDR1 and CDR2: SEHNR and FQNEAQ (reference sequence). The CDR3 runs to 16 residues. The V gene end was trimmed by 5 bases and the J gene end by 7 bases; junction bases not matched to a gene: 8. CDR3 amino acids: CASSKVTGGYNSPLHF. CDR3 sequence (DNA): TGTGCCAGCAGCAAGGTGACAGGGGGCTACAATTCACCCCTCCACTTT.

The chain uses TRBV28 and TRBJ1-6; D possibly corresponds to TRBD1 (5 bases). Trimming took 6 bases from V and 0 from J, leaving 12 bases between them. Looked up from germline, CDR1 is MDHEN and CDR2 is SYDVKM. This CDR3 is 16 amino acids long. The CDR3 protein is CASRDTPSSYNSPLHF. The CDR3 bases are TGTGCCAGCAGGGACACCCCAAGCTCCTATAATTCACCCCTCCACTTT.

The V gene is TRBV7-2, the J gene TRBJ2-3; no clear D. The CDR3 runs to 15 residues. Trimming removed 4 bases from V and 0 bases from J, with 11 bases in between. Germline V CDR1 and CDR2: SGHTA, FQGNSA. The CDR3 nucleotides are TGTGCCAGCAGCTCTGGGCCAGCTAGCACAGATACGCAGTATTTT. Translated: CASSSGPASTDTQYF. Drawing the rest from reference TRBV7-2 and TRBJ2-3, the complete variable domain is GAGVSQSPSNKVTEKGKDVELRCDPISGHTALYWYRQSLGQGLEFLIYFQGNSAPDKSGLPSDRFSAERTGGSVSTLTIQRTQQEDSAVYLCASSSGPASTDTQYFGPGTRLTVL.

V and J are TRBV6-5 and TRBJ2-7; possibly TRBD1 for D (6 bases). Per germline, CDR1 MNHEY and CDR2 SVGAGI. The length of the CDR3 is 15 residues. Trimming pared 5 bases from V and 2 bases from J, leaving 16 bases between. The CDR3 coding sequence is TGTGCCAGCAGTCAAACTCGGACAGAAACCTACGAGCAGTACTTC. Translated: CASSQTRTETYEQYF.